This TCR beta chain is drawn from a study of shared clonotypes between healthy human individuals. General study results and limits: Incompleteness in sorted-subset sequencing, despite large depth, was shown by rarefaction.

Some 29,000 T cell genomes (around 190 ng DNA) went into each sorted-subset replicate. Profiling relied on immunoSEQ multiplex PCR, and the TCRdb table lists in-frame clones only, not all of them. Here the sample spans 2 million to 3 million clones, more than 90% being singletons. As concerns this clone: Its cognate antigen is unknown.

The sample taken for sequencing was naive CD4+ T cells sorted from blood. Subset indicated: CD45RA+ positively selected. This TCR was sampled from a man younger than 35 in good health.

CDR3 sequence: CASSLNRDGGTDTQYF. CDR3 bases: TGTGCCAGCAGTCTTAACAGGGACGGGGGCACAGATACGCAGTATTTT. The chain employs TRBV28 and TRBJ2-3; weak D call: TRBD1 (6 bases). Between the trimmed V and J ends, which lost 5 bases and 1 base, there was a span of 16 bases. The CDR3 spans 16 residues. Germline V gene lookup returns CDR1 MDHEN and CDR2 SYDVKM.